This T cell receptor (beta chain) was identified during a study of blood T cells in healthy people across ages. Across the study: Capturing about one barcoded beta molecule per two T cells was achieved by template switching.

This clonotype was recorded a few times. This CDR3 is 12 amino acids long. From germline, CDR1 is GTSNPN and CDR2 SVGIG (reference sequence). The authors ran a second PCR of about 6 to 11 cycles using a sample-barcoded 5' primer and a J-beta primer mix. TCRdb processed the 5' RACE reads anew with MiXCR; each CDR3 protein has one entry. The table has 750,000 to 950,000 distinct CDR3 sequences, about a quarter seen once. This sample also appeared in a second study, on T cells of mothers and their children. That source notes: A second PCR was performed with the M1S primer. This primer added sample barcodes and 2-4 random nucleotides.

This TCR derives from a boy aged 10-17 years in good health. This chain uses TRBV30 with TRBJ2-7, with D unclear. The DNA end lines up better with TRBJ2-1; the J call may be wrong. The sequenced sample was blood. The CDR3 coding sequence is TGTGCCTGGAGCTCGACCGGCAATGAGCAGTTCTTC. It encodes CAWSSTGNEQFF.